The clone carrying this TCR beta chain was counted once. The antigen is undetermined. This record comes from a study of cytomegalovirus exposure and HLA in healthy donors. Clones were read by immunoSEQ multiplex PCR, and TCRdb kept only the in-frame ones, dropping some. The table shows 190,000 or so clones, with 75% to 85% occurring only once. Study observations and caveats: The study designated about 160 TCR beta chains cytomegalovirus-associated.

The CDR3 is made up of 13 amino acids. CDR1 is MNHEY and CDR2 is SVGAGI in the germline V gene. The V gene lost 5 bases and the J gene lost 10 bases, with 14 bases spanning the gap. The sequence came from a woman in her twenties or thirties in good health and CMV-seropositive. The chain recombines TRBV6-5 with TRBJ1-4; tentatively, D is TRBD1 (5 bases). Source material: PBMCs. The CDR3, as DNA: TGTGCCAGCAGTCCTGGGACGGGACTAAAACTGTTTTTT. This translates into CASSPGTGLKLFF.